One T cell receptor beta chain is described in this entry. Compared with germline, one end of the junction differs, possibly owing to a read error. Taking 20-30 mg of unsorted bulk tissue, the authors co-extracted RNA and DNA. TCR beta cDNA was made from around 460 ng total RNA with a constant-region primer. Slightly modified ARM-PCR with three nested multiplex PCR rounds yielded TCR beta libraries. The first two PCR rounds, nine to ten cycles each, used TRBV1-TRBV30 forward primers and a C-beta reverse primer. TCRdb called the multiplex PCR reads again in MiXCR, with one record for every CDR3 protein. The sample lists approximately 37,000 distinct CDR3 sequences; 60% to 80% were seen once. CDR1 is SGHNT, CDR2 YYREEE, per germline (reference sequence). CDR3 length: 20 amino acids. This sample is drawn from a study of tumor-infiltrating lymphocytes in primary liver carcinoma.

The source of this sequence is a man aged 35-49 years with primary liver carcinoma and hepatitis B virus infection. The rearrangement joins TRBV5-4 to TRBJ2-3, with 10 bases identical to TRBD2. Sequencing was performed on tumor-adjacent normal liver tissue. The CDR3 nucleotides read TGTACCAGCAGCTTTGGGGGAGCGGGAGGGCACGTACCCCACACAGATACGCAGTATTTT. It codes for CTSSFGGAGGHVPHTDTQYF.